This T cell receptor (beta chain) was retrieved from a study of blood T cell repertoires in COVID-19. About the study: Sources were T cells, B-cell-depleted T cells, or PBMCs; the material itself was cDNA or gDNA.

Germline V gene sequence: CDR1 SGDLS, CDR2 YYNGEE. V lost 3 bases and J lost 6; bases outside the gene matches: 4. This CDR3 spans 14 amino acids. TCRdb's table, derived via immunoSEQ multiplex PCR, lists solely in-frame clones and lacks some. The table lists hundreds of thousands of clones, around 89% of them singletons. The specimen was peripheral blood. The source of this sequence is a woman aged 40 to 50 with COVID-19, enrolled during active disease. The chain uses TRBV9 and TRBJ1-3, with TRBD1 identical over 9 bases. CDR3 protein: CASSEGQGKNTIYF. Written as DNA, the CDR3 is TGTGCCAGCAGCGAGGGACAGGGAAAAAACACCATATATTTT.